This TCR beta chain comes out of a study of OX40 agonist ivuxolimab in advanced cancers. The CDR3 has 18 residues. The ends lost 0 bases at V and 0 bases at J; junction bases unmatched: 8. The germline V gene encodes CDR1 LNHDA and CDR2 SQIVND (reference sequence). The method was immunoSEQ multiplex PCR; TCRdb's version includes in-frame clones alone and lacks a portion of them. The profile covers around 80,000 clones, with 85% to 90% appearing a single time and 0.53% taken by the ten largest. This material consisted of CD4+ or CD8+ T cells sorted from blood, taken in a trial of the OX40 agonist ivuxolimab. This TCR was sampled from an adult with an advanced solid tumor such as melanoma, head and neck, liver or kidney cancer. The V call is TRBV19, the J call TRBJ2-7; 10 nucleotides align to TRBD1. The CDR3 coding sequence is TGTGCCAGTAGTATAGATTATGGGACAGGGGATTTCTCCTACGAGCAGTACTTC. It is translated as CASSIDYGTGDFSYEQYF.